Following are 24 T cell receptor beta chains from one sample sequenced in a study of T-cell reconstitution after alpha-beta-depleted transplantation in children. The authors prepared the TCRbeta library with unique molecular identifiers. TCRdb itself ran the PCR reads through MiXCR, one entry per CDR3 protein. This table has roughly 66,000 distinct CDR3 sequences, 4.9% appearing once. The sample consisted of PBMCs, mostly from graft donor cells, taken 180 days after TCRalphabeta/CD19-depleted stem cell transplant. Every receptor here comes from a boy younger than two who had a stem cell transplant for acute myeloid leukemia, so the T cells may come from the graft donor.

This clonotype was recorded at least ten times. This chain connects TRBV11-3 to TRBJ2-3; the match to TRBD2 covers 8 bases. Germline V gene sequence: CDR1 SGHNT, CDR2 YENEEA. With 3 bases clipped from V and 2 bases from J, the junction kept 4 bases outside the gene matches. This CDR3 comprises 15 residues. The CDR3 spells CASSLRRGATDTQYF. CDR3 sequence (DNA): TGTGCCAGCAGCTTGAGGCGGGGGGCCACAGATACGCAGTATTTT.

This clonotype came up many times. The chain carries TRBV5-6 and TRBJ1-6, with 7 bases fitting TRBD1. After removal of 1 base from V and 8 bases from J, the junction contained 0 bases not matched to a gene. Germline V gene sequence: CDR1 SGHDT, CDR2 YYEEEE. The CDR3 runs 13 residues. The CDR3 protein is CASSLTGDSPLHF. For the CDR3, the DNA is TGTGCCAGCAGCTTGACAGGGGATTCACCCCTCCACTTT.

This clonotype was counted ten times or more. CDR3 sequence reads: CASSSTGTGGRSAFF. The CDR3 nucleotides read TGTGCCAGCAGTTCCACCGGGACAGGGGGGCGGTCAGCTTTCTTT. The chain uses TRBV12-3 or TRBV12-4 and TRBJ1-1; 11 bases fit TRBD1. The CDR3 spans 15 residues. Trimming took 4 bases from V and 10 from J; bases not matched to a gene: 11.

This clonotype has ten or more counts. This chain connects TRBV4-2 to TRBJ2-2; 10 positions match TRBD2. V dropped 3 bases and J dropped 0; count of bases not matched to a gene: 4. This CDR3 is built from 17 residues. Per germline, CDR1 LGHNA and CDR2 YNFKEQ. The CDR3 nucleotides read TGTGCCAGCAGCCACCTACTAGCGGGGTCGAACACCGGGGAGCTGTTTTTT. It translates to CASSHLLAGSNTGELFF.

Ten or more counts support this clonotype. The DNA for the CDR3 is TGTGCCAGCAGTGAAGGGACACGCTATGGCTACACCTTC. Its translation is CASSEGTRYGYTF. V usage is TRBV2 and J usage is TRBJ1-2; possible D gene TRBD1, 5 bases. V gave up 1 base and J gave up 4 bases, with 7 bases separating them. CDR3 length: 13 amino acids. Germline V gives CDR1 SNHLY, CDR2 FYNNEI.

This clonotype appeared many times. In DNA form, the CDR3 reads TGTGCCAGCAGCCAAGATGTGGACAGGGTAACGAACACCATATATTTT. Translating it yields CASSQDVDRVTNTIYF. The chain is built from TRBV14 and TRBJ1-3, with TRBD1 matching over 8 bases. J was trimmed by 7 bases and V by 0 bases; bases with no gene match: 8. Germline V lookup: CDR1 SGHDN, CDR2 FVKESK. This CDR3 spans 16 amino acids.

This clonotype was counted only a few times. The gene calls are TRBV4-2 and TRBJ2-3; 8 bases agree with TRBD2. CDR1 and CDR2 (germline): LGHNA, YNFKEQ. This CDR3 region has 15 residues. The V gene end was trimmed by 3 bases and the J gene end by 4 bases; junction bases not matched to a gene: 6. As DNA, the CDR3 is TGTGCCAGCAGCCAGGTCGGGGGGGCCTCAGATACGCAGTATTTT. Protein: CASSQVGGASDTQYF.

The table lists this clonotype with many counts. This sequence joins TRBV7-9 and TRBJ2-1; TRBD2 is a possible D gene (6 bases). The ends were cut back, 5 bases at V and 5 bases at J, with 22 bases in the middle. Germline V lookup: CDR1 SEHNR, CDR2 FQNEAQ (reference sequence). The CDR3 extends over 17 amino acids. CDR3 amino acids: CASSPHAATAGNNEQFF. CDR3 coding DNA: TGTGCCAGCAGCCCTCATGCGGCTACCGCGGGGAACAATGAGCAGTTCTTC.

This clonotype was observed many times. The rearrangement joins TRBV20-1 to TRBJ2-1; the match to TRBD2 covers 16 bases. The V gene's germline CDR1 is DFQATT and CDR2 SNEGSKA (reference sequence). Trimming removed 0 bases from V and 9 bases from J; junction bases left unmatched: 5. The CDR3 spans 16 residues. This chain's CDR3 is CSAREGLAGGQGEQFF. In DNA form, the CDR3 reads TGCAGTGCTAGAGAGGGACTAGCGGGGGGGCAAGGTGAGCAGTTCTTC.

This clonotype was counted at least ten times. The chain links TRBV19 to TRBJ1-4; perhaps TRBD1 as D (5 bases). Trimming left V 3 bases short and J 8 bases short, with 13 bases between. CDR3 length: 14 residues. Germline V gives CDR1 LNHDA, CDR2 SQIVND (reference sequence). In nucleotides, the CDR3 is TGTGCCAGTAGTATCTGGCAGGGAAACGAAAAACTGTTTTTT. It codes for CASSIWQGNEKLFF.

The chain carries TRBV19 and TRBJ2-3; D unresolved. Trimming pared 6 bases from V and 0 bases from J, leaving 13 bases between. CDR1 is LNHDA, CDR2 SQIVND, per germline (reference sequence). The CDR3 consists of 15 residues. This CDR3 is CASRLADTSTDTQYF. CDR3 in DNA: TGTGCCAGTAGACTCGCGGATACTAGCACAGATACGCAGTATTTT.

This clonotype appeared many times. This sequence joins TRBV7-2 and TRBJ2-2; a possible D gene is TRBD1 (6 bases). Trimming removed 8 bases at V and 5 bases at J, with 9 bases between. The CDR3 sequence is 12 residues long. Germline lookup yields CDR1 SGHTA and CDR2 FQGNSA. CDR3 in DNA: TGTGCCAGCTTAGGGGGAACCGGGGAGCTGTTTTTT. Translation: CASLGGTGELFF.

This clonotype was recorded many times. The chain joins TRBV5-1 to TRBJ2-2; D perhaps matches TRBD1 (5 bases). V was trimmed by 6 bases and J by 2 bases, leaving 11 bases between them. This CDR3 is 14 amino acids long. The V gene's germline CDR1 is SGHRS and CDR2 YFSETQ. The CDR3 reads CASNRGPNTGELFF. CDR3 sequence (DNA): TGCGCCAGCAATAGGGGCCCCAACACCGGGGAGCTGTTTTTT.

This clonotype was observed at least ten times. V is TRBV5-1 and J is TRBJ1-3; no firm D call. Germline V gene sequence: CDR1 SGHRS, CDR2 YFSETQ. CDR3 length equals 15 residues. V lost 2 bases and J 4 bases, leaving 13 bases between the germline ends. CDR3 region: CASSFRNDPGNTIYF. CDR3 nucleotides: TGCGCCAGCAGCTTTAGGAATGACCCGGGAAACACCATATATTTT.

This clonotype was found many times. This sequence joins TRBV20-1 and TRBJ2-2; 9 nucleotides agree with TRBD2. The germline V gene has CDR1 DFQATT and CDR2 SNEGSKA (reference sequence). V gave up 5 bases and J gave up 9 bases; unmatched junction bases: 7. The CDR3 covers 13 residues. This chain's CDR3 is CSALGGGARELFF. As DNA, the CDR3 is TGCAGTGCTCTGGGCGGGGGGGCTCGGGAGCTGTTTTTT.

In its sample, this clonotype was seen many times. V and J are TRBV15 and TRBJ2-3; D is perhaps TRBD2 (5 bases). Germline-derived CDR1 and CDR2 are LNHNV and YYDKDF (reference sequence). The V end was cut by 0 bases, the J end by 6 bases, with 7 bases between. The CDR3 spans 13 residues. The CDR3 sequence is CATSRERADTQYF. The CDR3 coding sequence is TGTGCCACCAGCAGAGAGAGGGCCGATACGCAGTATTTT.

This clonotype showed up many times. V gene TRBV29-1 combines with J gene TRBJ1-1; D remains unclear. This CDR3 region has 12 residues. Germline V gene lookup returns CDR1 SQVTM and CDR2 ANQGSEA. Between the trimmed V and J ends, which lost 1 base and 5 bases, there was a span of 8 bases. The CDR3 DNA reads as TGCAGCGTTGAAGGGTGGGTTACTGAAGCTTTCTTT. Translation: CSVEGWVTEAFF.

This clonotype is medium-sized (0.01 to 0.1%). The rearrangement links TRBV10-1 to TRBJ2-1; TRBD1 might be the D (6 bases). Trimming shortened V by 5 bases and J by 4 bases, and 15 bases separated the two germline ends. Germline CDR1 and CDR2: WNHNN and SYGVQD (reference sequence). CDR3 length: 15 amino acids. The CDR3 DNA follows: TGCGCCAGCAGTACCGGGACACCGATGTACAATGAGCAGTTCTTC. Translated: CASSTGTPMYNEQFF.

This clonotype showed up many times. The genes are TRBV9 and TRBJ2-6, with a possible D match to TRBD1 (5 bases). V lost 4 bases to trimming and J lost 1 base, with 15 bases between them. The CDR3 is 17 amino acids. Germline assignment: CDR1 SGDLS and CDR2 YYNGEE. The CDR3 DNA sequence: TGTGCCAGCAGCCATCGGCAGGGAATGTCTGGGGCCAACGTCCTGACTTTC. It specifies CASSHRQGMSGANVLTF.

This clonotype was seen many times. The V call is TRBV11-3, the J call TRBJ2-1; possible D gene TRBD2, 6 bases. The CDR3 contains 14 residues. Between the trimmed V and J ends, which lost 3 bases and 2 bases, there was a span of 8 bases. CDR1 is SGHNT, CDR2 YENEEA, per germline. The CDR3 DNA is TGTGCCAGCAGCTTCCAGCGGGCCTACAATGAGCAGTTCTTC. As protein: CASSFQRAYNEQFF.

This clonotype came up many times. This chain connects TRBV24-1 to TRBJ2-1; D call uncertain. V dropped 3 bases and J dropped 4 bases, with 12 bases sitting between them. The CDR3 is 15 residues long. Germline V lookup: CDR1 KGHDR, CDR2 SFDVKD. The CDR3 sequence: CATSDHSTKYNEQFF. The CDR3 nucleotides read TGTGCCACCAGTGATCACTCGACAAAGTACAATGAGCAGTTCTTC.

This clonotype was seen at least ten times. The chain carries TRBV12-3 or TRBV12-4 and TRBJ1-2; D not resolved. The CDR3 spans 13 residues. Trimming took off 7 bases at V and 8 bases at J, with 17 bases between the two ends. In nucleotides, the CDR3 is TGTGCCAGCACCCCGCCCGGTTTTGGCGGCTACACCTTC. Its translation: CASTPPGFGGYTF.

This clonotype was observed at least ten times. J is TRBJ1-5 and V is TRBV11-2, with D possibly being TRBD1 (5 bases). CDR3 length: 13 residues. Germline V gives CDR1 SGHAT, CDR2 FQNNGV. V lost 5 bases and J 5 bases, leaving 10 bases between the germline ends. The CDR3 nucleotides read TGTGCCAGCAGCCGGGGGGGTCATCAGCCCCAGCATTTT. Residues: CASSRGGHQPQHF.

In its sample, this clonotype was seen many times. The chain uses TRBV10-3 and TRBJ2-2; D is unresolved. The germline CDR1 and CDR2 sequences are ENHRY and SYGVKD. V lost 3 bases to trimming and J lost 2 bases, with 7 bases between them. This CDR3 comprises 14 residues. The CDR3 loop reads CAISDWDNTGELFF. In nucleotides, the CDR3 is TGTGCCATCAGTGACTGGGATAACACCGGGGAGCTGTTTTTT.